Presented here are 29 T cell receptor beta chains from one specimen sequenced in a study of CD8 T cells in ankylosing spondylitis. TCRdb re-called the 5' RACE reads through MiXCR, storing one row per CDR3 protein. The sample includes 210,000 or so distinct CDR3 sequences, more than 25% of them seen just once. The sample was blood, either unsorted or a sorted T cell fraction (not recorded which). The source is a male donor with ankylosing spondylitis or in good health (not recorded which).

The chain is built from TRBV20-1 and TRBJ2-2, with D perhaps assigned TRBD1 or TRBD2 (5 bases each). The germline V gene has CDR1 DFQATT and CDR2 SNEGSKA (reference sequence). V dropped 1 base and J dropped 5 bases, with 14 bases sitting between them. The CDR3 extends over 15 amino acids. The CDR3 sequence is CSARAPGPPTGELFF. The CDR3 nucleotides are TGCAGTGCTAGAGCTCCGGGACCCCCAACCGGGGAGCTGTTTTTT.

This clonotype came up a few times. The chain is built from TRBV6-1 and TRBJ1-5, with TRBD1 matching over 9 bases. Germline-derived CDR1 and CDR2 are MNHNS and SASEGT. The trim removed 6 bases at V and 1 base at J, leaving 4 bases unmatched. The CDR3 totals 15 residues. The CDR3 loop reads CASRSGTGSNQPQHF. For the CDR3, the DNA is TGTGCCAGCAGATCCGGGACAGGGAGCAATCAGCCCCAGCATTTT.

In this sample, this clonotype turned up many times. The CDR3 DNA reads as TGTGCCAGCAGCGATGGCCTTTCGAGCGGGATCCGAGAGACCCAGTACTTC. The encoded protein is CASSDGLSSGIRETQYF. This rearrangement joins TRBV9 to TRBJ2-5; 7 bases are shared with TRBD2. Germline trimming cut 3 bases from V and 4 bases from J; bases unmatched to any gene: 15. There are 17 residues in the CDR3. CDR1 is SGDLS and CDR2 is YYNGEE in the germline V gene.

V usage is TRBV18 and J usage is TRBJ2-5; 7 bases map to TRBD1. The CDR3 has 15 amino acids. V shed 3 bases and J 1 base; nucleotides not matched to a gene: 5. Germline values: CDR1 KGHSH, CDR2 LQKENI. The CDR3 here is CASSPLTGLQETQYF. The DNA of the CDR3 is TGTGCCAGCTCACCCCTGACAGGGCTCCAAGAGACCCAGTACTTC.

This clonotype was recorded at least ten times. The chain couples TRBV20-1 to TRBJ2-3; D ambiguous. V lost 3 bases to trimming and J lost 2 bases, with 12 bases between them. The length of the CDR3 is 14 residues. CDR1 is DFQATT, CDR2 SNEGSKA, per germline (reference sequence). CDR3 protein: CSARDVRLTDTQYF. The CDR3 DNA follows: TGCAGTGCTAGGGACGTGAGGCTCACAGATACGCAGTATTTT.

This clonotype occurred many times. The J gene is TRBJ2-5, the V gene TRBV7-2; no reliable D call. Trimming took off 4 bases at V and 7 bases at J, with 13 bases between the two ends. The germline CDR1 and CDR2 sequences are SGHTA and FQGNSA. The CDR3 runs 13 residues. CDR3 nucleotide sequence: TGTGCCAGCAGCTCTTTAGACGTCGCGACCCAGTACTTC. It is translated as CASSSLDVATQYF. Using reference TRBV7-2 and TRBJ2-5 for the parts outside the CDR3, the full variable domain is GAGVSQSPSNKVTEKGKDVELRCDPISGHTALYWYRQSLGQGLEFLIYFQGNSAPDKSGLPSDRFSAERTGGSVSTLTIQRTQQEDSAVYLCASSSLDVATQYFGPGTRLLVL.

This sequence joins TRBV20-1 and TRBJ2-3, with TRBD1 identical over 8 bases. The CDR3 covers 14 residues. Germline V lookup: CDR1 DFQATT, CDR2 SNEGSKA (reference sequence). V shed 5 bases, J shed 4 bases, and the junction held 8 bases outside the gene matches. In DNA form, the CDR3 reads TGCAGTGCTTCGACAGGGGCCAGCGCAGATACGCAGTATTTT. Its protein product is CSASTGASADTQYF.

CDR3 coding DNA: TGTGCCAGCAGCTTGTTACCGGGACTAGCGGGAGCGGAGCTGTTTTTT. It yields the protein CASSLLPGLAGAELFF. This chain links TRBV7-8 with TRBJ2-2; the match to TRBD2 covers 14 bases. This CDR3 contains 16 residues. J was trimmed by 10 bases and V by 3 bases; bases with no gene match: 7. CDR1 is SGHVS, CDR2 FQNEAQ, per germline.

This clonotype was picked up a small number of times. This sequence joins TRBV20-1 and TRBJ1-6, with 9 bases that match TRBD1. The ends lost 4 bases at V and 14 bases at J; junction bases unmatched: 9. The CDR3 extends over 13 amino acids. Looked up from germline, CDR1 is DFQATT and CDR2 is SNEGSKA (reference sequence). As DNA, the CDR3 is TGCAGTGCTAAGACAGGGGGGGTGAGGTCCCTCCACTTT. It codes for CSAKTGGVRSLHF.

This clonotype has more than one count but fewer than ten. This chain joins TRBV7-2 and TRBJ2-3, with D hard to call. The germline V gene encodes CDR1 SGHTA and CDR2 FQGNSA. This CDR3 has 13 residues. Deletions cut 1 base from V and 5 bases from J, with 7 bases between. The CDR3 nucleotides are TGTGCCAGCAGCTTAGAAACCCAAGATACGCAGTATTTT. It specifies CASSLETQDTQYF.

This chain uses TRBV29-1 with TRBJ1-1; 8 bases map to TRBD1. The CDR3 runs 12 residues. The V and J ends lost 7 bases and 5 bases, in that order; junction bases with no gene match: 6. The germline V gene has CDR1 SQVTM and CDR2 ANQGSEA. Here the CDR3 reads CSGNRGWTEAFF. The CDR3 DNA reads TGCAGCGGCAACAGGGGGTGGACTGAAGCTTTCTTT.

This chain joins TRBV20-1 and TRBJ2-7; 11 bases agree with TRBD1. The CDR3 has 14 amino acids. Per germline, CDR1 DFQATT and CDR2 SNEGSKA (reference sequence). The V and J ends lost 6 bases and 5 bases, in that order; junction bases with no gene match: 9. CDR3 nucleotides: TGCAGTGCCCCGGACAGGGGGCGTTCGGACGAGCAGTACTTC. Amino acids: CSAPDRGRSDEQYF.

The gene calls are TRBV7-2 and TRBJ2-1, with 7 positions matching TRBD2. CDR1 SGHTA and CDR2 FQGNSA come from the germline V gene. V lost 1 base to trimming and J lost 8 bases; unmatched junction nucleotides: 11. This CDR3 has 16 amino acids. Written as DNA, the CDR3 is TGTGCCAGCAGCTTAGACGGACTAGTGAGGGGAGATGAGCAGTTCTTC. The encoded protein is CASSLDGLVRGDEQFF.

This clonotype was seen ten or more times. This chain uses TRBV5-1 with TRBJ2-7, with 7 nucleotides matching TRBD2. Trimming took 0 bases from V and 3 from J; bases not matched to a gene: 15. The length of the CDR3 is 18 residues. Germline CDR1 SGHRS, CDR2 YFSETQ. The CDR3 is CASSLGYRGGSFGYEQYF. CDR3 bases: TGCGCCAGCAGCTTGGGATACCGTGGCGGGAGTTTCGGCTACGAGCAGTACTTC.

The CDR3 DNA is TGCAGTGCTACGGGACTAGCGGGCAGAGATACGCAGTATTTT. This encodes CSATGLAGRDTQYF. This sequence joins TRBV20-1 and TRBJ2-3; 12 bases agree with TRBD2. The CDR3 contains 14 residues. The germline V gene encodes CDR1 DFQATT and CDR2 SNEGSKA (reference sequence). With V trimmed by 4 bases and J by 5 bases, 4 bases remained unmatched.

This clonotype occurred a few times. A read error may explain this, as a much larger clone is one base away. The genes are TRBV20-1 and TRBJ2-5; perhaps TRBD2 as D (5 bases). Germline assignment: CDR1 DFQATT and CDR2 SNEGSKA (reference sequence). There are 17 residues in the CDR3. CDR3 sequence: CCARVSPVEDYQETQYF. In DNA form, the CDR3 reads TGCTGTGCTAGAGTTTCCCCCGTGGAGGACTACCAAGAGACCCAGTACTTC.

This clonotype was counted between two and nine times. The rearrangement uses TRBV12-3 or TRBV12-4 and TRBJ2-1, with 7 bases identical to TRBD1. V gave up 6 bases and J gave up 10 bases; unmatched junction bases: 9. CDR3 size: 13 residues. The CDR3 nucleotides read TGTGCCAGCAGGAGGGGGCTAGGAGGAGAGCAGTTCTTC. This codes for CASRRGLGGEQFF.

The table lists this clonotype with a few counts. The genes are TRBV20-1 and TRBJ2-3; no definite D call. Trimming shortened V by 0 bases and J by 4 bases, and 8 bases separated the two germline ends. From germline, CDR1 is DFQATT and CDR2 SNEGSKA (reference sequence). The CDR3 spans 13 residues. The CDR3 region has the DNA TGCAGTGCTAGAGATCTGAGCTCAGATACGCAGTATTTT. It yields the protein CSARDLSSDTQYF.

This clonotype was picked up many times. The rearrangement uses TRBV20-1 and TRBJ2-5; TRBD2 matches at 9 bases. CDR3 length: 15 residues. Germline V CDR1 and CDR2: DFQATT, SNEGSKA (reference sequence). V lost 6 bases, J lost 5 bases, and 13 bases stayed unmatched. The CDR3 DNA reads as TGCAGTGCAACCACACCGGGACTAGCTAGGGAGACCCAGTACTTC. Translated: CSATTPGLARETQYF.

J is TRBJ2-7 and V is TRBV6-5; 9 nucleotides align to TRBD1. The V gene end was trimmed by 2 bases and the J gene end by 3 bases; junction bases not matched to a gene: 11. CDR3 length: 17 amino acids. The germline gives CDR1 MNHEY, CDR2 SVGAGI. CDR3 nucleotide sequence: TGTGCCAGCAGTTACCCAATTTGGGGGACAGGGATCTACGAGCAGTACTTC. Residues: CASSYPIWGTGIYEQYF.

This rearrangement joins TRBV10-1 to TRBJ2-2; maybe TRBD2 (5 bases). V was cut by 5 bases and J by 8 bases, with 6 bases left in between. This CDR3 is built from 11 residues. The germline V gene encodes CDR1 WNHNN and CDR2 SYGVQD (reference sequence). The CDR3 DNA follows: TGCGCCAGCAGTCCGGGGGGGGAGCTGTTTTTT. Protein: CASSPGGELFF.

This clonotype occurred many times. The CDR3 nucleotides read TGCGCCAGCAGAAGGACAGGGGCGAACTTCGCAACTAATGAAAAACTGTTTTTT. This encodes CASRRTGANFATNEKLFF. This rearrangement joins TRBV5-1 to TRBJ1-4; 9 nucleotides agree with TRBD1. The CDR3 length is 18 residues. V shed 5 bases and J 0 bases; nucleotides not matched to a gene: 11. CDR1 SGHRS and CDR2 YFSETQ come from the germline V gene.

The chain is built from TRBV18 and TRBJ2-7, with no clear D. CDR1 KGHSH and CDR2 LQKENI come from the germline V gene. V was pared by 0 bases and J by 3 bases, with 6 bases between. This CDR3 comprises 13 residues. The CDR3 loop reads CASSPPAYYEQYF. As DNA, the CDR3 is TGTGCCAGCTCACCACCTGCCTACTACGAGCAGTACTTC.

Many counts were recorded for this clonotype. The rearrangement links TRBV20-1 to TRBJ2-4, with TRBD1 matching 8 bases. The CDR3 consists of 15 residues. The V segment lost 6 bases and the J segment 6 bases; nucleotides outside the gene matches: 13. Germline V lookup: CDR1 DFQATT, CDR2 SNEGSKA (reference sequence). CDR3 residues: CSAEQDRERGNIQYF. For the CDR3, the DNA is TGCAGTGCGGAACAGGACAGGGAAAGAGGAAACATTCAGTACTTC.

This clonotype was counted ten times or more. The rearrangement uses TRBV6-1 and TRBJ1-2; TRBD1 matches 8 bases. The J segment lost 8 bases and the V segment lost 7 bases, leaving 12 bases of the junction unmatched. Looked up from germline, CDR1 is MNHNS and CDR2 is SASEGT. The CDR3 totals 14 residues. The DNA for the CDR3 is TGTGCCAGCACCCTCCGGACAGGGCTCGGCGGCTACACCTTC. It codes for CASTLRTGLGGYTF.

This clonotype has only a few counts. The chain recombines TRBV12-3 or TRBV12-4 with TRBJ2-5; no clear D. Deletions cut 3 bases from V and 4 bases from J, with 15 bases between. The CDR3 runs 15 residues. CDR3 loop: CASSFSTFTPETQYF. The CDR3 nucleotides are TGTGCCAGCAGTTTCTCGACATTCACGCCAGAGACCCAGTACTTC.

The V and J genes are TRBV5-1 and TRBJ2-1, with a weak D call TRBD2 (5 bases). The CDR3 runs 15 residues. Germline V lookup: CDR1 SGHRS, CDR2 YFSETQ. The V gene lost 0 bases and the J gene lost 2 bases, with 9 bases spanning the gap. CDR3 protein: CASSLDHGTYNEQFF. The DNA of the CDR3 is TGCGCCAGCAGCTTGGATCACGGGACCTACAATGAGCAGTTCTTC.

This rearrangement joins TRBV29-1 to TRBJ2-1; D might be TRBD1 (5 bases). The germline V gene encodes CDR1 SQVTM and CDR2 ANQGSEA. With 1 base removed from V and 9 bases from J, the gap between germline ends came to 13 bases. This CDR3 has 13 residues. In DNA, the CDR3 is TGCAGCGTTGAAGTCCAGGGCTTCGGTGAGCAGTTCTTC. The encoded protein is CSVEVQGFGEQFF.

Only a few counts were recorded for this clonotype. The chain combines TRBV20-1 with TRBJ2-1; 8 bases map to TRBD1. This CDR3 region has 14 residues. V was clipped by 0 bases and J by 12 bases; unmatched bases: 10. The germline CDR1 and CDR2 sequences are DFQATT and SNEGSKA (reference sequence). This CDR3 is CSARDLQGASTQFF. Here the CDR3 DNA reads TGCAGTGCTAGAGATCTCCAGGGGGCTAGTACGCAGTTCTTC.